Listed below are T cell receptor beta chains from one sample, sequenced in a study of PD-1 blockade in classical Hodgkin lymphoma. Libraries were prepared by immunoSEQ multiplex PCR; TCRdb keeps only in-frame clonotypes and omits some of them. The sample contains tens of thousands of clones, more than 85% of which appear only once. Sample: CD4+ T cells from blood, taken before the fourth cycle of nivolumab. The receptors originated from a human donor with classical Hodgkin lymphoma. Each CDR3 is given with its conserved first and last residue. Fields, in order: D gene, clone size, J gene, V gene, CDR3 DNA, CDR3 protein. D genes are given only for firm matches. Part of the rows lack a size; the others show once, few, many or a class for expanded clones.

. . TRBJ2-5 TRBV28 TGTGCCAGCAGTTCACTAATATTTCGGGACACAAAGAAAGAGACCCAGTACTTC CASSSLIFRDTKKETQYF
TRBD1 . TRBJ1-5 TRBV19 TGTGCCAGTAGTATCCGGGACAGGGGGTACAATCAGCCCCAGCATTTT CASSIRDRGYNQPQHF
TRBD2 . TRBJ2-1 TRBV11-2 TGTGCCAGCAGCAGGGGGACTAGCGGGACCTACAATGAGCAGTTCTTC CASSRGTSGTYNEQFF
. . TRBJ1-4 TRBV28 TGTGCCAGCCGTGACCAAGGCAAACTGTTTTTT CASRDQGKLFF
. . TRBJ1-6 TRBV7-2 TGTGCCAGCAGCCCCGGGGCCAGAAATTCACCCCTCCACTTT CASSPGARNSPLHF
. once TRBJ2-5 TRBV18 TGTGCCAGCTCACCAACGACCCCCCAAGAGACCCAGTACTTC CASSPTTPQETQYF
TRBD1 . TRBJ2-3 TRBV6-1 TGTGCCAGCAGTGCCCGACAGGGGGCTACAGATACGCAGTATTTT CASSARQGATDTQYF
. once TRBJ1-3 TRBV5-4 TGTGCCAGCAGCTTGGAGGTGGCTGGAAACACCATATATTTT CASSLEVAGNTIYF
. . TRBJ1-1 TRBV6-4 TGTGCCAGCAAATTCGACCCGGGTGGGACTGAAGCTTTCTTT CASKFDPGGTEAFF
. . TRBJ2-7 TRBV28 TGTGCCAGCAGGAGTTTCGACGAGCAGTACTTC CASRSFDEQYF
TRBD1 . TRBJ2-7 TRBV27 TGTGCCAGCAGCACACAGGGGCCGACCTACGAGCAGTACTTC CASSTQGPTYEQYF
. . TRBJ2-3 TRBV29-1 TGCAGCGTTGAAATAGGGGATACGCAGTATTTT CSVEIGDTQYF
TRBD1 . TRBJ2-6 TRBV5-1 TGCGCCAGTACACGGGACAGGGGAACCTCTGGGGCCAACGTCCTGACTTTC CASTRDRGTSGANVLTF
TRBD1 . TRBJ2-1 TRBV10-2 TGCGCCAGCAGCCGGGACAGGTGGGAATATGAGCAGTTCTTC CASSRDRWEYEQFF
. . TRBJ2-2 TRBV6-1 TGTGCCAGCAGTGGGTGGGACCAGGGCACCGGGGAGCTGTTTTTT CASSGWDQGTGELFF
TRBD2 . TRBJ2-1 TRBV9 TGTGCCAGCAGCGTAGACAGCGGGAGGGGTGAGCAGTTCTTC CASSVDSGRGEQFF
TRBD1 . TRBJ2-5 TRBV6-1 TGTGCCAGCAGAGTGTCGGGACAGGGGCAAGAGACCCAGTACTTC CASRVSGQGQETQYF
TRBD2 . TRBJ2-7 TRBV5-1 TGCGCCAGCAGCTTGGTGGGTAGCGGGTACCACGAGCAGTACTTC CASSLVGSGYHEQYF
. . TRBJ2-2 TRBV5-8 TGTGCCAGCATCCCAGGGGTCGGGGAGCTGTTTTTT CASIPGVGELFF
TRBD1 . TRBJ1-3 TRBV5-4 TGTGCCAGCAGCTTGGACAGGGGCTCTGGAAACACCATATATTTT CASSLDRGSGNTIYF
TRBD1 once TRBJ2-3 TRBV5-1 TGCGCCAGCAGCGGCAGGGGGAAGCTTAAGGCAGATACGCAGTATTTT CASSGRGKLKADTQYF
TRBD2 . TRBJ2-1 TRBV7-8 TGTGCCAGCACTAGGACTAGCGGGGGGGCTTCCTACAATGAGCAGTTCTTC CASTRTSGGASYNEQFF
TRBD2 once TRBJ2-1 TRBV5-1 TGCGCCAGCAGCTTACTGACTAGCGGGAGCTCTAATGAGCAGTTCTTC CASSLLTSGSSNEQFF
. . TRBJ2-7 TRBV10-3 TGTGCCATCAGTGAGGACCTCTACGAGCAGTACTTC CAISEDLYEQYF
. . TRBJ2-7 TRBV11-2 TGTGCCAGCAGCTTCCGGGACCGGGCAAAGGACGAGCAGTACTTC CASSFRDRAKDEQYF
. once TRBJ2-3 TRBV5-6 TGTGCCAGCAGATCTGGGGGGGCCGGGACAGATACGCAGTATTTT CASRSGGAGTDTQYF
. . TRBJ1-6 TRBV4-1 TGCGCCAGCAGCCATGAGAGTGATTCACCCCTCCACTTT CASSHESDSPLHF
. . TRBJ1-4 TRBV6-5 TGTGCCAGCAGGCGCAGGGCGGTGGAAAAACTGTTTTTT CASRRRAVEKLFF
. . TRBJ2-1 TRBV7-3 TGTGCCAGCAGCCCCCAGACGAGCTCCTACAATGAGCAGTTCTTC CASSPQTSSYNEQFF
TRBD1 . TRBJ2-3 TRBV6-1 TGTGCCAGCAGTGACACCGGACAGGGTATTTGGCGGGGACGGCCAGATACGCAGTATTTT CASSDTGQGIWRGRPDTQYF
. few TRBJ1-1 TRBV5-5 TGTGCCAGCAGCCTGCCCCACACTGAAGCTTTCTTT CASSLPHTEAFF
TRBD2 . TRBJ2-7 TRBV7-2 TGTGCCAGCAGCATCACCTTAGCGGGAGGCCACATAGAGCAGTACTTC CASSITLAGGHIEQYF
. . TRBJ2-7 TRBV7-2 TGTGCCAGCAGCGCGCACAGGGATGCGGTAGCCTACGAGCAGTACTTC CASSAHRDAVAYEQYF
. . TRBJ1-1 TRBV18 TGTGCCAGCTCACCACGCCCGCTCACTGAAGCTTTCTTT CASSPRPLTEAFF
. . TRBJ2-1 TRBV7-3 TGTGCCAGCAGCTTTATAGGTGGGAAAAACAATGAGCAGTTCTTC CASSFIGGKNNEQFF
. . TRBJ2-7 TRBV15 TGTGCCACCAGCAGCTTGGGGGACAAATACGAGCAGTACTTC CATSSLGDKYEQYF
. . TRBJ2-3 TRBV6-6 TGTGCCAGCAGTTACTCGAGCGGCACAGATACGCAGTATTTT CASSYSSGTDTQYF
. . TRBJ1-1 TRBV5-4 TGTGCCAGCAGCTTTGGGGGCCAATGGGTAGCTGAAGCTTTCTTT CASSFGGQWVAEAFF
. . TRBJ2-3 TRBV5-1 TGCGCCAGCAGCTTGTGGGCAGGTAGCACAGATACGCAGTATTTT CASSLWAGSTDTQYF